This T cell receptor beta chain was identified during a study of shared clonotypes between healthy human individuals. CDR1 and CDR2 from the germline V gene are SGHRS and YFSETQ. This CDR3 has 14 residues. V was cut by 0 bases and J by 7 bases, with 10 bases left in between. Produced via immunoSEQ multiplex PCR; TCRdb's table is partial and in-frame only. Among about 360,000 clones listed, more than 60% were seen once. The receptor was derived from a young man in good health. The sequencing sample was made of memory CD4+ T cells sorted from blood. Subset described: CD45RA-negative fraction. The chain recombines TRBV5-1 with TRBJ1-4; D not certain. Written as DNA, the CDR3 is TGCGCCAGCAGCTTGGCGGGAGGGTTTGAAAAACTGTTTTTT. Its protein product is CASSLAGGFEKLFF.